What follows are 5 T cell receptor beta chains derived from one specimen sequenced in a study of OX40 agonist ivuxolimab in advanced cancers. Libraries were prepared by immunoSEQ multiplex PCR; TCRdb keeps only in-frame clonotypes and omits some of them. The data show some 35,000 clones, about 72% seen once. This specimen was CD4+ or CD8+ T cells sorted from blood, taken in a trial of the OX40 agonist ivuxolimab. These receptors all come from an adult with an advanced solid tumor such as melanoma, head and neck, liver or kidney cancer.

This clone has a handful of counts. J is TRBJ2-7 and V is TRBV7-2, with TRBD2 matching over 13 bases. This CDR3 spans 18 amino acids. The germline V gene encodes CDR1 SGHTA and CDR2 FQGNSA. V shed 5 bases and J 0 bases; nucleotides not matched to a gene: 10. The DNA for the CDR3 is TGTGCCAGCAGCCGAAGGCGCGGGACTAGCGGGGTCTCCTACGAGCAGTACTTC. Its protein is CASSRRRGTSGVSYEQYF.

This clone has just a few counts. For the CDR3, the DNA is TGCGCCACCTCCTTGCTCGCGAACACTGAAGCTTTCTTT. Residues: CATSLLANTEAFF. The rearrangement links TRBV4-3 to TRBJ1-1; D is undetermined. The CDR3 contains 13 residues. Trimming shortened V by 10 bases and J by 1 base, and 13 bases separated the two germline ends. Germline assignment: CDR1 LGHNA and CDR2 YSLEER.

Remarks on this clone: The same CDR3 also results from other DNA sequences found in this sample. In DNA, the CDR3 is TGTGCCAGCAGCTTAGGCGGTGGGGAAAAACTGTTTTTT. It yields the protein CASSLGGGEKLFF. The J gene is TRBJ1-4, the V gene TRBV7-2; no clear D gene. Trimming took off 1 base at V and 8 bases at J, with 8 bases between the two ends. The CDR3 length is 13 residues. Germline lookup yields CDR1 SGHTA and CDR2 FQGNSA. Full variable domain (missing parts from reference TRBV7-2 and TRBJ1-4): GAGVSQSPSNKVTEKGKDVELRCDPISGHTALYWYRQSLGQGLEFLIYFQGNSAPDKSGLPSDRFSAERTGGSVSTLTIQRTQQEDSAVYLCASSLGGGEKLFFGSGTQLSVL.

In its sample, this clone was seen a few times. CDR3 coding DNA: TGTGCCAGCAGCGGGCTAGCGGCGACCTACAATGAGCAGTTCTTC. This translates into CASSGLAATYNEQFF. This chain joins TRBV9 and TRBJ2-1, with TRBD2 matching over 7 bases. V was pared by 3 bases and J by 2 bases, with 5 bases of the junction left unmatched. The CDR3 covers 15 residues. Germline V gives CDR1 SGDLS, CDR2 YYNGEE.

V and J are TRBV6-5 and TRBJ1-1, with D hard to call. The germline V gene has CDR1 MNHEY and CDR2 SVGAGI. The CDR3 extends over 13 amino acids. The V and J ends lost 0 bases and 5 bases respectively, with 7 bases between them. DNA of the CDR3: TGTGCCAGCAGTTACTCCGAGGAAACTGAAGCTTTCTTT. It codes for CASSYSEETEAFF.